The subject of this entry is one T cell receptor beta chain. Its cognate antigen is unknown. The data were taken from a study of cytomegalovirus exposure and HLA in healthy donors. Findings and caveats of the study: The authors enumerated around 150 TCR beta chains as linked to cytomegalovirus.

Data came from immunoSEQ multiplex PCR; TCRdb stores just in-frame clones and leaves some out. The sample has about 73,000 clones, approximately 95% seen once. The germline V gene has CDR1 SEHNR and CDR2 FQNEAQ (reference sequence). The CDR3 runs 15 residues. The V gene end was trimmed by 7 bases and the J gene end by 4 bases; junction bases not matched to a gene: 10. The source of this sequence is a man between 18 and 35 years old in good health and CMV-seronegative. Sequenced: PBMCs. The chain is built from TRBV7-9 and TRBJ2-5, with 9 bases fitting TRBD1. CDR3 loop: CASTKQGASLETQYF. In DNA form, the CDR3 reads TGTGCCAGCACAAAACAGGGGGCTAGCCTAGAGACCCAGTACTTC. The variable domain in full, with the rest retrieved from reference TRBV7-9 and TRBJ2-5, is DTGVSQNPRHKITKRGQNVTFRCDPISEHNRLYWYRQTLGQGPEFLTYFQNEAQLEKSRLLSDRFSAERPKGSFSTLEIQRTEQGDSAMYLCASTKQGASLETQYFGPGTRLLVL.